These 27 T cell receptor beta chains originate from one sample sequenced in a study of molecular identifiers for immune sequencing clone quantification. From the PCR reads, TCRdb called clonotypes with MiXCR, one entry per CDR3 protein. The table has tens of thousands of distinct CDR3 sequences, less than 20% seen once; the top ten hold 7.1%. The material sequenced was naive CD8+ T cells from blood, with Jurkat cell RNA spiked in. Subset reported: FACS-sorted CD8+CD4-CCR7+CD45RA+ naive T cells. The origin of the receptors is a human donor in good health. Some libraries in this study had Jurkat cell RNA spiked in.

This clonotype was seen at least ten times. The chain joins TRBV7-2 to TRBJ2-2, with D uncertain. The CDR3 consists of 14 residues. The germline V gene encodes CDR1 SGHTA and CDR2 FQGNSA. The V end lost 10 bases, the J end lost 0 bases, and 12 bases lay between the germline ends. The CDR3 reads CATHSESNTGELFF. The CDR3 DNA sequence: TGTGCCACCCACAGTGAATCGAACACCGGGGAGCTGTTTTTT.

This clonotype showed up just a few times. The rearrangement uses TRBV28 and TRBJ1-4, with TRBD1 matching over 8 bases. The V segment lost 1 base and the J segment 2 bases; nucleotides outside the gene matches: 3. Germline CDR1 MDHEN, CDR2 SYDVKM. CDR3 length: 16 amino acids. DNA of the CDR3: TGTGCCAGCAGTTTATACCAGGGGGCTACTAATGAAAAACTGTTTTTT. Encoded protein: CASSLYQGATNEKLFF.

CDR3 residues: CASRTGGAGVGNEQFF. The CDR3 DNA reads as TGTGCCAGCAGAACGGGGGGGGCAGGGGTCGGAAATGAGCAGTTCTTC. The chain uses TRBV21-1 and TRBJ2-1; the table's D call, TRBD1, was not checked against the DNA. TRBV21-1 is deemed a pseudogene. The CDR3 contains 16 residues.

CDR3 DNA: TGTGCCAGCACGGACAGGTGGCCCTACGAGCAGTACTTC. It is translated as CASTDRWPYEQYF. V usage is TRBV6-2 or TRBV6-3 and J usage is TRBJ2-7, with 7 bases aligning to TRBD1. The germline CDR1 and CDR2 sequences are MNHEY and SVGEGT. CDR3 size: 13 residues. V was pared by 7 bases and J by 2 bases, with 5 bases of the junction left unmatched.

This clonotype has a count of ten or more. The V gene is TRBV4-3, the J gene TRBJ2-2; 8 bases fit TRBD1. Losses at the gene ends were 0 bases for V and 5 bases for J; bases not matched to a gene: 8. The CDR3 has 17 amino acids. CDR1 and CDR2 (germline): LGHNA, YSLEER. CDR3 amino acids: CASSQDFRTGRTGELFF. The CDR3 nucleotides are TGCGCCAGCAGCCAAGATTTCCGGACAGGGAGGACCGGGGAGCTGTTTTTT.

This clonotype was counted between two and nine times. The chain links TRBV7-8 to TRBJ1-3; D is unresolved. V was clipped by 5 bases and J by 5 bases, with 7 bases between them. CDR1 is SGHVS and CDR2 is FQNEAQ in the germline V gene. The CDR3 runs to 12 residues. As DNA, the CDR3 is TGTGCCAGCAGCCCCGCTCGAAACACCATATATTTT. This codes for CASSPARNTIYF. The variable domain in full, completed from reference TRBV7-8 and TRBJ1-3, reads GAGVSQSPRYKVAKRGQDVALRCDPISGHVSLFWYQQALGQGPEFLTYFQNEAQLDKSGLPSDRFFAERPEGSVSTLKIQRTQQEDSAVYLCASSPARNTIYFGEGSWLTVV.

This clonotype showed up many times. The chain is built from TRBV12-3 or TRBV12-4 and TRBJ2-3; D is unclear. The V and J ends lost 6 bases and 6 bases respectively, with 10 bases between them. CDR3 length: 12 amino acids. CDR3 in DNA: TGTGCCAGCAGCCCCCTACCGGATACGCAGTATTTT. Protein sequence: CASSPLPDTQYF.

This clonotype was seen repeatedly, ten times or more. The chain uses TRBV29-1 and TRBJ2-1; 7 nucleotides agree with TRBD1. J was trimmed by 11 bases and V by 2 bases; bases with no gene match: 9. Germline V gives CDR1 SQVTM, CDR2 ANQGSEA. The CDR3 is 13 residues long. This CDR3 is CSVEYGLGQKQFF. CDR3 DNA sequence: TGCAGCGTTGAATATGGGCTGGGACAGAAGCAGTTCTTC.

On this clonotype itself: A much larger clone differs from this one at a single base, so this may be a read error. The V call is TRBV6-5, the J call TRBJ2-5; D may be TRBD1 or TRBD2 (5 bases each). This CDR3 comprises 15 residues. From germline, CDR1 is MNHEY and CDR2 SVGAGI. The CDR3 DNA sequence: TGTGCCGGCAGTTCCGGGACCCACCCTCGAGAGACCCAGTACTTC. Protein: CAGSSGTHPRETQYF.

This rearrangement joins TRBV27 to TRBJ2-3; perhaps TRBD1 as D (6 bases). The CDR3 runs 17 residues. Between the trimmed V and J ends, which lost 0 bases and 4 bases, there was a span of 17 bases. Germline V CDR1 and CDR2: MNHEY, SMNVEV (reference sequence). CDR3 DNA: TGTGCCAGCAGTTTATCGAGGGGGTGGGGCCTCCCAGATACGCAGTATTTT. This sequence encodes CASSLSRGWGLPDTQYF.

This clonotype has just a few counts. CDR3 sequence (DNA): TGTGCCAGCAGCCCTTTCCGCGCGGCGCCTACCTACGAGCAGTACTTC. Translation: CASSPFRAAPTYEQYF. The chain couples TRBV3-1 to TRBJ2-7, with D uncertain. The CDR3 consists of 16 residues. Trimming left V 4 bases short and J 2 bases short, with 18 bases between. CDR1 and CDR2 from the germline V gene are LGHDT and YNNKEL (reference sequence).

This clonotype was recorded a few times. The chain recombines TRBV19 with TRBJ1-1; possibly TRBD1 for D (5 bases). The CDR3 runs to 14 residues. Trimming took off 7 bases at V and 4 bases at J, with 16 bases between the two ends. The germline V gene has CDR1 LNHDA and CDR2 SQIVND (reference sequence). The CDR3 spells CASTRGWGGTEAFF. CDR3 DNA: TGTGCCAGTACCCGCGGTTGGGGGGGCACTGAAGCTTTCTTT.

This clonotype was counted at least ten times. CDR3 residues: CASSLGYQETQYF. CDR3 in DNA: TGTGCCAGCAGTTTAGGGTACCAAGAGACCCAGTACTTC. The chain joins TRBV12-3 or TRBV12-4 to TRBJ2-5, with unresolved D. The V end lost 1 base, the J end lost 0 bases, and 3 bases lay between the germline ends. CDR3 length: 13 amino acids.

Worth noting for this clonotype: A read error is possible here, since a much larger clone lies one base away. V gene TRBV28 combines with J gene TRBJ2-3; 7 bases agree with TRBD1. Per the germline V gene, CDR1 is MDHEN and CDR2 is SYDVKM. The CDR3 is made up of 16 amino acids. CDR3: CAGSDGTALSTDTQYF. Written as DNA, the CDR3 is TGTGCCGGCAGCGACGGGACAGCCCTAAGCACAGATACGCAGTATTTT.

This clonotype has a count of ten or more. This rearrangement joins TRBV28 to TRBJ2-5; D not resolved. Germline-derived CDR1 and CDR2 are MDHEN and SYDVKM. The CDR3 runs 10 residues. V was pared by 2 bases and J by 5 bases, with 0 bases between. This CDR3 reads CASSLETQYF. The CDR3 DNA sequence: TGTGCCAGCAGTTTAGAGACCCAGTACTTC.

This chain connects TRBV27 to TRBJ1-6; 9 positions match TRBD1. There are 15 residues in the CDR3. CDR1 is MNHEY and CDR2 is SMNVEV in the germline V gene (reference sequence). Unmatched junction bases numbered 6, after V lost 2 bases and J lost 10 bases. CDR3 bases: TGTGCCAGCAGTTTAATCGGACAGGGGCGATCACCCCTCCACTTT. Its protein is CASSLIGQGRSPLHF.

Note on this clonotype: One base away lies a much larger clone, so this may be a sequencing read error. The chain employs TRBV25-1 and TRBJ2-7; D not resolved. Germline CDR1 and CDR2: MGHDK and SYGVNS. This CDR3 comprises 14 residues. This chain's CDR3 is CASSDPPSTYVQYF. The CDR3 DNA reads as TGTGCCAGCAGTGACCCTCCCTCAACCTACGTGCAGTACTTC.

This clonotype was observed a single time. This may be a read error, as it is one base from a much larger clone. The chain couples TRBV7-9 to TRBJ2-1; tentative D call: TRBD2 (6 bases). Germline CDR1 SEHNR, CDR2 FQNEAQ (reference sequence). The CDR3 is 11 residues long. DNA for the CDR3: TGTGCCAGCGGCTTAGGGCAGGGAGGAATCTTC. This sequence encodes CASGLGQGGIF. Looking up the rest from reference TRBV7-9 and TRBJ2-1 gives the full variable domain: DTGVSQNPRHKITKRGQNVTFRCDPISEHNRLYWYRQTLGQGPEFLTYFQNEAQLEKSRLLSDRFSAERPKGSFSTLEIQRTEQGDSAMYLCASGLGQGGIFGPGTRLTVL.

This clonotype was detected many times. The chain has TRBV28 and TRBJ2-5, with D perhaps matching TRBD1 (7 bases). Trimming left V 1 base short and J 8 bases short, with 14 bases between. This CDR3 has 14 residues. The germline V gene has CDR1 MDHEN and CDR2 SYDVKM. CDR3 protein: CASSLFQGGETQYF. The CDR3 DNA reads TGTGCCAGCAGTTTATTCCAGGGGGGTGAAACCCAGTACTTC.

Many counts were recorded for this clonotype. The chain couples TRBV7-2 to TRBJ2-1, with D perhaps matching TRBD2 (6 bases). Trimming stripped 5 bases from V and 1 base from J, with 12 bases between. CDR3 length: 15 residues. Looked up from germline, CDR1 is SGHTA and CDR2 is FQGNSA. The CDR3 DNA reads TGTGCCAGCAGCGTCGGAGGGGCGTCCTACAATGAGCAGTTCTTC. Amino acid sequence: CASSVGGASYNEQFF.

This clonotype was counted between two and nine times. The chain's CDR3 is CASSIVALPYNEQFF. The CDR3 DNA follows: TGTGCCAGTAGTATTGTGGCCCTCCCTTACAATGAGCAGTTCTTC. The rearrangement uses TRBV19 and TRBJ2-1; no firm D call. Trimming pared 3 bases from V and 4 bases from J, leaving 13 bases between. The CDR3 runs 15 residues. CDR1 and CDR2 (germline): LNHDA, SQIVND (reference sequence).

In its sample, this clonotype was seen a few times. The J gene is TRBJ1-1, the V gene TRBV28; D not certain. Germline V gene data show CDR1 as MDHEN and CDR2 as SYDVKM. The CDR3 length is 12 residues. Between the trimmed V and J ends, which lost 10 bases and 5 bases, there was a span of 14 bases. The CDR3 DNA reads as TGTGCCACCGGACGGGGTTGGACTGAAGCTTTCTTT. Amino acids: CATGRGWTEAFF.

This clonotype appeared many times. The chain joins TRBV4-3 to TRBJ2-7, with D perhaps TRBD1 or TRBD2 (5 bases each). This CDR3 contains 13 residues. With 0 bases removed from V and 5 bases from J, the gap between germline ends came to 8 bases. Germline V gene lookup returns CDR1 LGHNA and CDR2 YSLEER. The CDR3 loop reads CASSQDSGHEQYF. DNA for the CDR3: TGCGCCAGCAGCCAAGATTCGGGACACGAGCAGTACTTC.

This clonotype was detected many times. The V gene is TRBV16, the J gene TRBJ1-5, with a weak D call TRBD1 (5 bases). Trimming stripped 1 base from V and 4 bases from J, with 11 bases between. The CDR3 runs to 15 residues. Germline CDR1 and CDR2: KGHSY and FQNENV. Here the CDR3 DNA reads TGTGCCAGCAGCCAATGGCACAGGAGTAATCAGCCCCAGCATTTT. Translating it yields CASSQWHRSNQPQHF.

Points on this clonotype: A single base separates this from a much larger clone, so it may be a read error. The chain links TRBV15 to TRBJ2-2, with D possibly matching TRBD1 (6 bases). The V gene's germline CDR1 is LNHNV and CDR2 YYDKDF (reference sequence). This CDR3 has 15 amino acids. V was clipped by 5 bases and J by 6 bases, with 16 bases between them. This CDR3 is CATSGVQGSAGELFF. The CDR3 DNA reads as TGTGCCACCAGCGGGGTACAGGGTTCGGCCGGGGAGCTGTTTTTT.

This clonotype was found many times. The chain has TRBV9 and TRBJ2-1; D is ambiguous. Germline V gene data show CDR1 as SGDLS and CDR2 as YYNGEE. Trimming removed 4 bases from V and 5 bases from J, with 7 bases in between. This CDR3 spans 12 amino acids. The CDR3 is CASSWNDNEQFF. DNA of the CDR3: TGTGCCAGCAGCTGGAATGACAATGAGCAGTTCTTC. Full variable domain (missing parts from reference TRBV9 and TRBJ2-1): DSGVTQTPKHLITATGQRVTLRCSPRSGDLSVYWYQQSLDQGLQFLIQYYNGEERAKGNILERFSAQQFPDLHSELNLSSLELGDSALYFCASSWNDNEQFFGPGTRLTVL.

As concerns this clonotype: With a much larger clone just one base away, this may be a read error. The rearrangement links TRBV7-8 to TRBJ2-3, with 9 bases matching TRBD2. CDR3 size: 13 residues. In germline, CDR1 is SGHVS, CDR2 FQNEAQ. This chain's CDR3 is CTSSVAGADTQYF. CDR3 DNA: TGTACCAGCAGCGTAGCGGGAGCAGATACGCAGTATTTT.